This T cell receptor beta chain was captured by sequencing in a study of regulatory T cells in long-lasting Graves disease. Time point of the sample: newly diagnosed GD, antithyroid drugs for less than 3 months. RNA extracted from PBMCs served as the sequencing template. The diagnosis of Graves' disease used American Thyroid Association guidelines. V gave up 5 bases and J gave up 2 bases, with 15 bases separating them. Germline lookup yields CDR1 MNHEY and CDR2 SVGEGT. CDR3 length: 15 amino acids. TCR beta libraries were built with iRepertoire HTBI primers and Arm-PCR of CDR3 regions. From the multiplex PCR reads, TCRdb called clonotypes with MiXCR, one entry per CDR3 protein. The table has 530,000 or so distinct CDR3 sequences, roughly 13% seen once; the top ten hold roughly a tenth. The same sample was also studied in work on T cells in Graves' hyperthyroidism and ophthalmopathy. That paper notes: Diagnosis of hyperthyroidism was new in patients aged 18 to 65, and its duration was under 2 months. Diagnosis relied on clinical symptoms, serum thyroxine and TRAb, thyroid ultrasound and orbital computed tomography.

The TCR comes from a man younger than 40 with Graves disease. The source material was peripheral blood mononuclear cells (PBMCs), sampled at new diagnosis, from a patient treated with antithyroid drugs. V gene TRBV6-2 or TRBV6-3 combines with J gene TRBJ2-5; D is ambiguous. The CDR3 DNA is TGTGCCAGCAGTGAAGCCCCCCAGGTTCAAGAGACCCAGTACTTC. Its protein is CASSEAPQVQETQYF.